This passage covers 31 T cell receptor beta chains from one sample sequenced in a study of blood T cell repertoires in COVID-19. Assay: immunoSEQ multiplex PCR; the TCRdb copy retains only in-frame clones and omits some. Among 300,000 to 350,000 clones listed, 80% to 90% were seen once. Sequenced: peripheral blood. The source of these receptors is a man under 40 with COVID-19, enrolled during active disease.

V is TRBV7-3 and J is TRBJ2-3; unclear D gene. The V gene lost 2 bases and the J gene lost 3 bases, with 12 bases spanning the gap. The CDR3 is 15 residues long. The germline V gene has CDR1 SGHTA and CDR2 FQGTGA. The DNA for the CDR3 is TGTGCCAGCAGCTTATGGCCTTCTGTGACAGATACGCAGTATTTT. It specifies CASSLWPSVTDTQYF.

The rearrangement uses TRBV2 and TRBJ1-2; weak D call: TRBD1 (6 bases). CDR3 size: 14 residues. The germline V and J ends were trimmed by 5 bases and 3 bases, with 13 bases remaining between them. The germline V gene encodes CDR1 SNHLY and CDR2 FYNNEI. This CDR3 is CASSTGTNYYGYTF. For the CDR3, the DNA is TGTGCCAGCAGTACCGGGACAAACTACTATGGCTACACCTTC.

The chain couples TRBV19 to TRBJ1-1; TRBD1 agrees at 11 bases. CDR3 length equals 13 residues. With 7 bases clipped from V and 10 bases from J, the junction kept 8 bases outside the gene matches. Per the germline V gene, CDR1 is LNHDA and CDR2 is SQIVND (reference sequence). The CDR3 bases are TGTGCCAGTACGGACAGGGGGCATTTTGTAGCTTTCTTT. This codes for CASTDRGHFVAFF.

V and J are TRBV7-2 and TRBJ2-7; maybe TRBD2 (6 bases). Germline V CDR1 and CDR2: SGHTA, FQGNSA. This CDR3 is built from 15 residues. Trimming left V 2 bases short and J 3 bases short, with 14 bases between. CDR3 amino acids: CASSLLRESGYEQYF. The CDR3, as DNA: TGTGCCAGCAGCTTATTACGGGAGTCGGGCTACGAGCAGTACTTC. Together with reference TRBV7-2 and TRBJ2-7, the CDR3 gives the full variable domain: GAGVSQSPSNKVTEKGKDVELRCDPISGHTALYWYRQSLGQGLEFLIYFQGNSAPDKSGLPSDRFSAERTGGSVSTLTIQRTQQEDSAVYLCASSLLRESGYEQYFGPGTRLTVT.

In its sample, this clone was seen once. The rearrangement links TRBV2 to TRBJ1-2; D ambiguous. Germline V lookup: CDR1 SNHLY, CDR2 FYNNEI. The CDR3 totals 14 residues. The V and J ends lost 7 bases and 4 bases respectively, with 16 bases between them. In DNA form, the CDR3 reads TGTGCCAGCATACGGGGAGAAATACTCTATGGCTACACCTTC. Protein sequence: CASIRGEILYGYTF.

This clone was picked up one time. The chain links TRBV2 to TRBJ1-1, with 10 bases matching TRBD1. Trimming removed 6 bases from V and 5 bases from J; junction bases left unmatched: 15. CDR3 length: 17 amino acids. CDR1 SNHLY and CDR2 FYNNEI come from the germline V gene. The DNA for the CDR3 is TGTGCCAGCAGAGGACGGGACAGGGGTTCTAGAATGACTGAAGCTTTCTTT. Translating gives CASRGRDRGSRMTEAFF.

The V gene is TRBV18, the J gene TRBJ1-5; no firm D call. V lost 1 base and J lost 1, with 11 bases in between. Germline CDR1 reads KGHSH; CDR2 reads LQKENI. The CDR3 runs 16 residues. In DNA, the CDR3 is TGTGCCAGCTCACCACTTCCTCCAGTGAGCAATCAGCCCCAGCATTTT. This sequence encodes CASSPLPPVSNQPQHF.

The chain combines TRBV11-3 with TRBJ2-1, with 8 nucleotides matching TRBD2. The CDR3 contains 14 residues. V dropped 3 bases and J dropped 8; count of bases not matched to a gene: 6. Germline V gene lookup returns CDR1 SGHNT and CDR2 YENEEA. CDR3 DNA: TGTGCCAGCAGCTTCTCGGGAGGGTTGGATGAGCAGTTCTTC. Translation gives CASSFSGGLDEQFF.

In the case of this clone: The same CDR3 is also encoded by other DNA sequences in this sample. This sequence joins TRBV19 and TRBJ2-3, with a possible D match to TRBD2 (5 bases). The CDR3 spans 14 residues. The germline gives CDR1 LNHDA, CDR2 SQIVND (reference sequence). V was shortened by 3 bases and J by 3 bases, with 10 bases between the two germline ends. CDR3 DNA: TGTGCCAGTAGTATGGGTCGGGGTACAGATACGCAGTATTTT. Translating gives CASSMGRGTDTQYF.

V usage is TRBV25-1 and J usage is TRBJ2-7, with TRBD1 matching over 7 bases. J was trimmed by 0 bases and V by 5 bases; bases with no gene match: 16. The length of the CDR3 is 18 residues. Per germline, CDR1 MGHDK and CDR2 SYGVNS. The CDR3 DNA follows: TGTGCCAGCAGTTCTCCGGGACAGAATTTCCCTAGCTCCTACGAGCAGTACTTC. It yields the protein CASSSPGQNFPSSYEQYF.

This rearrangement joins TRBV6-5 to TRBJ2-7, with 11 bases matching TRBD1. This CDR3 has 14 amino acids. V was pared by 10 bases and J by 4 bases, with 9 bases of the junction left unmatched. Germline CDR1 is MNHEY and CDR2 is SVGAGI. The CDR3 here is CATSGGQGVYEQYF. The CDR3 nucleotides are TGTGCCACATCAGGGGGACAGGGGGTGTACGAGCAGTACTTC.

The rearrangement links TRBV28 to TRBJ1-5; D gene ambiguous. Between the trimmed V and J ends, which lost 2 bases and 3 bases, there was a span of 20 bases. Germline values: CDR1 MDHEN, CDR2 SYDVKM. This CDR3 is 18 amino acids long. The CDR3 region has the DNA TGTGCCAGCAGTTTAGGTGTCATGGCCCAGGCAAACAATCAGCCCCAGCATTTT. Translation gives CASSLGVMAQANNQPQHF.

The rearrangement uses TRBV5-6 and TRBJ2-1; weak D call: TRBD2 (5 bases). The V gene lost 7 bases and the J gene lost 4 bases, with 9 bases spanning the gap. Per germline, CDR1 SGHDT and CDR2 YYEEEE. CDR3 length equals 12 residues. The CDR3 DNA reads as TGTGCCAGCGGTCGGAGGTACAATGAGCAGTTCTTC. It translates to CASGRRYNEQFF.

The chain links TRBV2 to TRBJ2-5; D ambiguous. Trimming removed 8 bases from V and 0 bases from J, with 16 bases in between. Germline V gene lookup returns CDR1 SNHLY and CDR2 FYNNEI. The CDR3 contains 15 residues. As DNA, the CDR3 is TGTGCCAGCGCGAGCGCGGAATTCAACCAAGAGACCCAGTACTTC. It encodes CASASAEFNQETQYF.

The V gene is TRBV7-2, the J gene TRBJ1-1, with D hard to call. V shed 3 bases and J shed 2 bases, with 10 bases lying between them. Germline V gene data show CDR1 as SGHTA and CDR2 as FQGNSA. The CDR3 runs 14 residues. The CDR3 DNA reads as TGTGCCAGCAGCTTTTTGGCGGTTAACACTGAAGCTTTCTTT. Its protein product is CASSFLAVNTEAFF. The entire variable domain, with the rest obtained from reference TRBV7-2 and TRBJ1-1, is as follows: GAGVSQSPSNKVTEKGKDVELRCDPISGHTALYWYRQSLGQGLEFLIYFQGNSAPDKSGLPSDRFSAERTGGSVSTLTIQRTQQEDSAVYLCASSFLAVNTEAFFGQGTRLTVV.

The rearrangement links TRBV30 to TRBJ2-1; 8 bases match TRBD2. The germline V gene has CDR1 GTSNPN and CDR2 SVGIG (reference sequence). The CDR3 is 15 amino acids. The J segment lost 0 bases and the V segment lost 2 bases, leaving 3 bases of the junction unmatched. The CDR3 reads CAWSLAGGSYNEQFF. CDR3 DNA: TGTGCCTGGAGTCTCGCGGGAGGCTCCTACAATGAGCAGTTCTTC.

V gene TRBV4-1 combines with J gene TRBJ2-3; TRBD2 matches at 10 bases. CDR1 and CDR2 (germline): MGHRA, YSYEKL. After removal of 1 base from V and 6 bases from J, the junction contained 7 bases not matched to a gene. The CDR3 covers 16 residues. CDR3 in amino acids: CASSQGPAGGQDTQYF. As DNA, the CDR3 is TGCGCCAGCAGCCAAGGTCCAGCGGGAGGGCAGGATACGCAGTATTTT.

The chain employs TRBV6-4 and TRBJ2-7, with D unresolved. There are 14 residues in the CDR3. V was cut by 4 bases and J by 6 bases, with 16 bases left in between. CDR1 and CDR2 from the germline V gene are MRHNA and SNTAGT. The CDR3 spells CASSAQATFGEQYF. The CDR3 DNA follows: TGTGCCAGCAGTGCCCAGGCCACATTCGGCGAGCAGTACTTC.

The DNA for the CDR3 is TGCGCCAGCAGCCAATCGCCGGGACTAGCGGGAGATAGGCAGTTCTTC. It codes for CASSQSPGLAGDRQFF. This sequence joins TRBV4-1 and TRBJ2-1; 14 bases map to TRBD2. Unmatched junction bases numbered 9, after V lost 2 bases and J lost 12 bases. This CDR3 contains 16 residues. Germline V lookup: CDR1 MGHRA, CDR2 YSYEKL.

This chain uses TRBV15 with TRBJ1-5, with 11 bases lining up with TRBD1. The CDR3 length is 16 residues. CDR1 LNHNV and CDR2 YYDKDF come from the germline V gene (reference sequence). J lost 4 bases, V lost 3 bases, and 5 bases had no gene match. In DNA, the CDR3 is TGTGCCACCAGCAGCCTCCGGGACAGGGGGAATCAGCCCCAGCATTTT. Its translation: CATSSLRDRGNQPQHF.

Here the CDR3 reads CASRLDRERVYEQYF. The CDR3 DNA reads as TGTGCCAGCAGACTAGACAGGGAGAGGGTCTACGAGCAGTACTTC. The V call is TRBV6-6, the J call TRBJ2-7, with TRBD1 matching 7 bases. The V and J ends lost 6 bases and 3 bases, in that order; junction bases with no gene match: 11. The CDR3 is 15 residues long. Germline V gives CDR1 MNHNY, CDR2 SVGAGI (reference sequence).

The genes are TRBV19 and TRBJ1-6; D uncertain. Trimming took off 3 bases at V and 10 bases at J, with 16 bases between the two ends. The V gene's germline CDR1 is LNHDA and CDR2 SQIVND (reference sequence). The CDR3 covers 15 residues. CDR3 amino acids: CASSMAPGRRSPLHF. CDR3 coding DNA: TGTGCCAGTAGTATGGCCCCAGGAAGGCGCTCACCCCTCCACTTT.

The rearrangement links TRBV11-2 to TRBJ2-3; possible D gene TRBD1, 5 bases. Germline CDR1 is SGHAT and CDR2 is FQNNGV. Trimming removed 7 bases at V and 5 bases at J, with 22 bases between. This CDR3 contains 16 residues. CDR3 region: CASTKGAALQGDTQYF. For the CDR3, the DNA is TGTGCCAGCACCAAAGGGGCAGCTCTGCAGGGAGATACGCAGTATTTT.

The gene calls are TRBV28 and TRBJ2-5; TRBD2 agrees at 8 bases. With 4 bases clipped from V and 2 bases from J, the junction kept 6 bases outside the gene matches. Per germline, CDR1 MDHEN and CDR2 SYDVKM. This CDR3 contains 15 residues. The CDR3 protein is CASSSAGGLQETQYF. The CDR3 region has the DNA TGTGCCAGCAGTTCCGCGGGAGGCCTGCAAGAGACCCAGTACTTC. Based on the CDR3 plus reference TRBV28 and TRBJ2-5, the full variable domain is DVKVTQSSRYLVKRTGEKVFLECVQDMDHENMFWYRQDPGLGLRLIYFSYDVKMKEKGDIPEGYSVSREKKERFSLILESASTNQTSMYLCASSSAGGLQETQYFGPGTRLLVL.

This chain links TRBV28 with TRBJ2-1; 7 nucleotides line up with TRBD2. Germline V gene sequence: CDR1 MDHEN, CDR2 SYDVKM. Losses at the gene ends were 7 bases for V and 7 bases for J; bases not matched to a gene: 16. The CDR3 is 16 amino acids. The CDR3 DNA reads as TGTGCCAGCATCCCAGGGTGGGAGGGCCATCTGAATGAGCAGTTCTTC. Its protein is CASIPGWEGHLNEQFF.

For this clone: A much more abundant neighbour one base away suggests this may be a read error. This chain uses TRBV11-2 with TRBJ2-5, with 10 positions matching TRBD1. The V gene's germline CDR1 is SGHAT and CDR2 FQNNGV. J gave up 5 bases and V 1 base, and 4 bases lay outside the gene matches. The CDR3 extends over 15 amino acids. CDR3 amino acids: CASSLGQGAWETQYF. CDR3 in DNA: TGTGCCAGCAGCTTAGGACAGGGGGCTTGGGAGACCCAGTACTTC.

This chain connects TRBV4-2 to TRBJ1-1, with TRBD1 matching 9 bases. Trimming removed 0 bases from V and 4 bases from J; junction bases left unmatched: 6. The CDR3 length is 16 residues. CDR1 and CDR2 from the germline V gene are LGHNA and YNFKEQ. CDR3 sequence reads: CASSQDRNRGLTEAFF. In DNA, the CDR3 is TGTGCCAGCAGCCAAGATCGGAACAGGGGGCTCACTGAAGCTTTCTTT.

J is TRBJ2-5 and V is TRBV28, with 9 nucleotides matching TRBD2. CDR1 and CDR2 (germline): MDHEN, SYDVKM. The CDR3 runs 16 residues. Losses at the gene ends were 7 bases for V and 5 bases for J; bases not matched to a gene: 14. In DNA form, the CDR3 reads TGTGCCAGCATGACACGGGGTAGCGGGAGTGGGGAGACCCAGTACTTC. Translated: CASMTRGSGSGETQYF.

V usage is TRBV4-1 and J usage is TRBJ1-2; 7 bases match TRBD1. This CDR3 has 16 residues. The germline CDR1 and CDR2 sequences are MGHRA and YSYEKL. V trimming: 4 bases; J trimming: 8 bases; junction bases outside the gene matches: 16. The chain's CDR3 is CASSRGGAGRPLGYTF. The CDR3, as DNA: TGCGCCAGCAGCCGAGGGGGCGCAGGGAGACCCCTCGGCTACACCTTC.

The gene calls are TRBV19 and TRBJ2-6; 7 bases line up with TRBD1. The CDR3 consists of 19 residues. V lost 8 bases, J lost 0 bases, and 16 bases stayed unmatched. In germline, CDR1 is LNHDA, CDR2 SQIVND (reference sequence). This CDR3 is CASRGWDSNFLSGANVLTF. The CDR3 coding sequence is TGTGCCAGTCGAGGTTGGGACAGCAACTTTCTCTCTGGGGCCAACGTCCTGACTTTC.

This clone has only one observation. The genes are TRBV19 and TRBJ2-7; TRBD1 matches 9 bases. V lost 9 bases and J lost 4; bases outside the gene matches: 4. Germline V lookup: CDR1 LNHDA, CDR2 SQIVND (reference sequence). This CDR3 has 12 residues. This CDR3 is CASGQGSYEQYF. CDR3 coding DNA: TGTGCCAGCGGACAGGGGAGTTACGAGCAGTACTTC.